This TCR beta chain was identified during a study of T cells in Graves' hyperthyroidism and ophthalmopathy. Study details: The authors collected peripheral blood at initial diagnosis, before any treatment.

From RNA transcripts, TCR beta CDR3 regions were amplified. RT-PCR in the first round (using the HTBI primer set) targeted the TCR CDR3. TCRdb ran MiXCR on the multiplex PCR reads and lists one entry per CDR3 protein. The sample holds about 290,000 distinct CDR3 sequences, 12% to 15% seen once. The CDR3 is 15 residues long. The germline CDR1 and CDR2 sequences are SGHRS and YFSETQ. The V gene lost 0 bases and the J gene lost 0 bases, with 9 bases spanning the gap. The chain joins TRBV5-1 to TRBJ1-1, with D tentatively TRBD1 (5 bases). Sequenced material: blood. The clonotype originates from a woman between 45 and 65 years old with Graves' hyperthyroidism that later progressed to Graves' ophthalmopathy. CDR3 in amino acids: CASSLARGMNTEAFF. The CDR3 DNA follows: TGCGCCAGCAGCTTGGCCCGGGGGATGAACACTGAAGCTTTCTTT.